This record looks at one T cell receptor beta chain sequence and its context. This sample was taken from a study of blood T cell repertoires in COVID-19. The overall study: Whether acute or convalescent, the COVID-19 samples came from the United States, Italy and Spain. Sources were T cells, B-cell-depleted T cells, or PBMCs; the material itself was cDNA or gDNA.

Original data processing: Reference gene primer amplification gave estimated nucleated cell counts. Some clones are missing from TCRdb's copy, which holds only in-frame ones; the method was immunoSEQ multiplex PCR. The DNA gave D and trimming, while V, J and clone size come from that table. The sample has around 79,000 clones; around 90% are singletons. Germline loops: CDR1 SGHRS, CDR2 YFSETQ. Trimming took 4 bases from V and 3 from J; bases not matched to a gene: 9. The length of the CDR3 is 16 residues. The sequence was obtained from a human donor in a cohort sampled during active COVID-19. The sample consisted of peripheral blood. The gene calls are TRBV5-1 and TRBJ2-3; 9 bases line up with TRBD2. This CDR3 reads CASSGRAGGSTDTQYF. The DNA of the CDR3 is TGCGCCAGCAGCGGTCGAGCGGGGGGCAGTACAGATACGCAGTATTTT.